This entry concerns a single T cell receptor beta chain. Its antigen is unidentified. The treatment was: about 20 received Ad26.COV2.S at low or high dose, single or two shots; roughly five received placebo; per-sample allocation not given. Samples came from day 63 after the first vaccine or placebo injection. Using immunoSEQ multiplex PCR, the repertoire was profiled, and TCRdb retains in-frame clones only, with some absent. Here the sample spans some 290,000 clones, approximately 86% being singletons. The sample is drawn from a study of Ad26.COV2.S vaccination and SARS-CoV-2 variants. Study findings and constraints: The breadth of spike-specific CD8+ and CD4+ T cell responses after vaccination was reportedly substantial. Placebo recipients and vaccine recipients were similar in non-spike TCR breadth. An underestimation of total T cell responses may have resulted from the TCR breadth and depth analyses.

Germline CDR1 is MDHEN and CDR2 is SYDVKM. The V and J ends lost 7 bases and 4 bases respectively, with 22 bases between them. The CDR3 has 16 residues. This chain connects TRBV28 to TRBJ1-2; D possibly corresponds to TRBD1 (6 bases). This clonotype was sampled from a person between 18 and 65 years old who received the Ad26.COV2.S COVID-19 vaccine or a placebo. Sequencing used peripheral blood, obtained in a trial of Ad26.COV2.S vaccine versus placebo. The CDR3 region is CASIPAPGQIIYGYTF. CDR3 bases: TGTGCCAGCATTCCTGCGCCGGGACAAATCATCTATGGCTACACCTTC.